This TCR beta chain was observed in a study of T cell responses to AZD1222 COVID-19 vaccine (dated by TCRdb to the early 2020s). General notes on the study: AZD1222 recipients with second doses at about 4 weeks or about 12 weeks were pooled, because spike-specific TCR depth and breadth did not differ between schedules. TCR sequencing was performed for about 250 trial participants, of whom about 200 were given two doses of AZD1222 and some 26 were given two doses of MenACWY control vaccine. Trial participants were enrolled by age into subgroups of 18-55, 56-69 and 70-plus years, and approximately 150, 30 and 60 TCR-sequenced participants, respectively, were included in these subgroups.

The CDR3 regions of human TCRbeta chains were subjected to immunosequencing. The source study handled its data this way. TCRs in the repertoires were compared against a reference library of SARS-CoV-2-specific TCRs that had been generated with the MIRA antigen-specificity platform. Breadth meant the fraction of unique TCRs that were SARS-CoV-2-associated, whereas depth meant the fraction of total T cells that were SARS-CoV-2-associated. Using the MIRA data, every spike-specific TCR was mapped to the spike region that the TCR reacted to and assigned to either a CD4 or a CD8 class. Log10-transformed breadth and depth values were compared by one-way ANOVA with Sidak's multiple comparisons tests. As stored in TCRdb, this immuneACCESS dataset retains in-frame rearrangements with V and J assigned. A fraction of the clones does not appear; measured against another copy, unresolved V genes explain less than half of the discrepancy, and the remainder lacks a known reason. That table supplies the V and J calls and clone size; D and trimming were determined from the DNA. The sample table lists 45,000 to 55,000 clones, around 80% of them with a count of one. Clones ranked in the top ten supply around 9.6% of the sample.

Spanning cysteine to phenylalanine, the CDR3 consists of 15 amino acids. Of all the DNA, just the CDR3 is kept, 45 bases in frame from base 1. V is pruned by 5 bases and J by 10 bases, leaving 10 bases of the junction without a gene match. From the germline V gene, CDR1 is SGHTA and CDR2 is FQGNSA. Taken with the paper, the label for time point translates to: baseline before first vaccination. Vaccinee samples came from UK trials COV001 and COV002, including a single-blind randomized controlled phase 2/3 trial of AZD1222 (ChAdOx1 nCoV-19) in healthy adults. For TCRbeta chain sequencing, PBMC samples were collected from trial participants at day 0 and at day 28 after the second dose. Note on this clone: Its antigen is unknown. No much larger clone is present one base from it, and per-base qualities are unavailable.

The paper's findings and limits, for the study overall: In the small 56-69-year group, the increase in depth fell short of significance, most likely because of low power. Reportedly, almost half of the unique spike-specific TCRs recognized epitopes lying outside the regions that are mutated in the B.1.351 and B.1.1.7 variants. Only a handful of AZD1222 recipients were SARS-CoV-2 seropositive at baseline, limiting conclusions about previously exposed vaccinees. CD4 TCRs associated with the vaccine covered the entire spike protein, and the dominant responses were in regions 160-218 and 743-854. No day 14 peak-response samples were available, so repertoires were characterized only after the peak T cell response. After two AZD1222 doses, both the breadth and the depth of spike-specific TCRs were significantly higher than at day 0 and than in MenACWY recipients. Most participants were white British and females outnumbered males, and the authors suggested that clonal diversity may have been underestimated.

The chain couples TRBV7-2 to TRBJ1-6; TRBD1 lines up with 8 middle nucleotides. Sequences were derived from peripheral blood, sampled on day 0 of AZD1222 vaccination. This receptor was identified in an adult in good health. CDR3 region: CASSPRQGQGSPLHF. The DNA sequence is TGTGCCAGCAGCCCTCGACAGGGGCAAGGATCACCCCTCCACTTT.